Listed below are T cell receptor beta chains from one sample, sequenced in a study of blood T cell repertoires in COVID-19. Some clones are missing from TCRdb's copy, which holds only in-frame ones; the method was immunoSEQ multiplex PCR. The repertoire has about 80,000 clones, approximately 78% of them found once; the top ten carry 27%. Sequenced sample: peripheral blood. The receptors here all came from a human donor in a cohort sampled during active COVID-19. The CDR3 runs from the conserved cysteine through the conserved F or W. D genes are given only for firm matches. Expanded clones get a size class; other rows say once, few or many, or leave the size out.

j_call	clone_size	v_call	d_call	cdr3_aa	cdr3_nt
TRBJ2-5	NA	TRBV15	TRBD1	CATSRDPRQGGQETQYF	TGTGCCACCAGCAGAGACCCGCGACAGGGTGGTCAAGAGACCCAGTACTTC
TRBJ2-7	NA	TRBV24-1	TRBD1	CATRGTGGGEQYF	TGTGCCACCAGAGGGACAGGGGGCGGGGAGCAGTACTTC
TRBJ2-3	NA	TRBV5-1	TRBD2	CASSYGLAGGTDTQYF	TGCGCCAGCAGCTACGGACTAGCGGGGGGCACAGATACGCAGTATTTT
TRBJ1-1	few	TRBV7-2	NA	CASSFITGRVAFF	TGTGCCAGCAGCTTTATTACAGGACGGGTAGCTTTCTTT
TRBJ1-1	NA	TRBV7-7	NA	CASSVRHNTEAFF	TGTGCTAGCAGCGTTAGACACAACACTGAAGCTTTCTTT
TRBJ1-1	NA	TRBV19	NA	CASSIAGKNTEAFF	TGTGCCAGTAGTATAGCAGGGAAGAACACTGAAGCTTTCTTT
TRBJ2-2	NA	TRBV12-5	NA	CASGSPVNTGELFF	TGTGCTAGTGGTTCCCCAGTAAACACCGGGGAGCTGTTTTTT
TRBJ2-7	NA	TRBV13	NA	CASSTDKGSYEQYF	TGTGCCAGCAGCACCGACAAAGGATCCTACGAGCAGTACTTC
TRBJ2-3	NA	TRBV2	TRBD1	CASMSGQGTYTQYF	TGTGCCAGCATGTCGGGACAGGGGACATATACGCAGTATTTT
TRBJ2-7	NA	TRBV9	NA	CASSGGDGSYEQYF	TGTGCCAGCAGCGGGGGGGACGGTTCCTACGAGCAGTACTTC
TRBJ2-7	NA	TRBV15	TRBD2	CATSRPHSGGYEQYF	TGTGCCACCAGCAGGCCCCATAGCGGGGGATACGAGCAGTACTTC
TRBJ2-1	few	TRBV10-2	TRBD1	CATKDRGLGNEQFF	TGCGCCACCAAGGACAGGGGGCTTGGCAATGAGCAGTTCTTC
TRBJ2-1	few	TRBV5-1	NA	CASSLVSSYNEQFF	TGCGCCAGCAGCCTCGTTAGCTCCTACAATGAGCAGTTCTTC
TRBJ2-3	NA	TRBV4-1	TRBD2	CASSSRSGGVSSTDTQYF	TGCGCCAGCAGCAGTCGGAGCGGGGGGGTTTCTAGCACAGATACGCAGTATTTT
TRBJ2-1	NA	TRBV20-1	TRBD2	CSASSRGSSYNEQFF	TGCAGTGCTAGTTCGCGGGGGAGCTCCTACAATGAGCAGTTCTTC
TRBJ2-7	NA	TRBV14	NA	CASSLSSYEQYF	TGTGCCAGCAGCCTCAGCTCCTACGAGCAGTACTTC
TRBJ2-3	NA	TRBV5-1	TRBD2	CASSPPSGGGATDTQYF	TGCGCCAGCAGCCCCCCGAGCGGGGGGGGAGCCACAGATACGCAGTATTTT
TRBJ1-6	few	TRBV5-1	NA	CASSLDGLSYNSPLHF	TGCGCCAGCAGCTTGGATGGACTCTCCTATAATTCACCCCTCCACTTT
TRBJ2-2	few	TRBV18	TRBD1	CASSSRQGTGELFF	TGTGCCAGCTCATCAAGACAGGGCACCGGGGAGCTGTTTTTT
TRBJ1-2	once	TRBV5-1	NA	CASSLVNRPRRDGYTF	TGCGCCAGCAGCTTGGTGAACAGGCCCCGTAGGGATGGCTACACCTTC
TRBJ2-7	NA	TRBV5-1	TRBD2	CASSPSTGGTYEQYF	TGCGCCAGCAGCCCTTCGACGGGGGGAACCTACGAGCAGTACTTC
TRBJ2-7	NA	TRBV3-1/TRBV3-2	TRBD1	CASSRRGQRYEQYF	TGTGCCAGCAGCCGTCGGGGACAGAGATACGAGCAGTACTTC
TRBJ1-2	NA	TRBV4-1	TRBD1	CASSRRTGSGDGYTF	TGCGCCAGCAGCCGAAGGACAGGGTCCGGCGATGGCTACACCTTC
TRBJ2-2	NA	TRBV20-1	NA	CSASRRANTGELFF	TGCAGTGCTAGTCGGAGGGCGAACACCGGGGAGCTGTTTTTT
TRBJ2-1	NA	TRBV18	NA	CASSGTASSYNEQFF	TGTGCCAGCTCAGGCACAGCTTCGTCCTACAATGAGCAGTTCTTC
TRBJ2-7	NA	TRBV19	TRBD1	CASRPWDRSYEQYF	TGTGCCTCCCGGCCATGGGACAGATCCTACGAGCAGTACTTC
TRBJ2-1	NA	TRBV6-2/TRBV6-3	NA	CASSYLRAGGPYNEQFF	TGTGCCAGCAGTTACCTACGGGCCGGGGGTCCATACAATGAGCAGTTCTTC
TRBJ1-2	NA	TRBV19	TRBD1	CASSIGPSGGNNYGYTF	TGTGCCAGTAGTATAGGCCCGTCAGGGGGCAATAACTATGGCTACACCTTC
TRBJ1-1	NA	TRBV3-1/TRBV3-2	NA	CASSQASVPYTEAFF	TGTGCCAGCAGCCAAGCTTCAGTCCCGTACACTGAAGCTTTCTTT
TRBJ2-3	NA	TRBV5-6	NA	CASSLAGQGSTDTQYF	TGTGCCAGCAGCTTGGCAGGGCAGGGATCCACAGATACGCAGTATTTT
TRBJ2-1	NA	TRBV5-1	NA	CASSLTGILSDEQFF	TGCGCCAGCAGCCTTACAGGCATCCTATCCGATGAGCAGTTCTTC
TRBJ2-5	NA	TRBV23-1	TRBD1	CASSQPVGRGRGETQYF	TGCGCCAGCAGTCAACCGGTGGGCAGGGGGCGCGGGGAGACCCAGTACTTC
TRBJ1-1	NA	TRBV29-1	NA	CSVVGPGGGTEAFF	TGCAGCGTTGTGGGCCCCGGGGGGGGGACTGAAGCTTTCTTT
TRBJ1-2	NA	TRBV5-1	TRBD1	CASSLTGTVGYTF	TGCGCCAGCAGCCTGACCGGGACAGTTGGCTACACCTTC
TRBJ1-2	NA	TRBV28	NA	CASNLLQGLSTANYGYTF	TGTGCCAGCAACCTCTTACAGGGTCTATCAACAGCTAACTATGGCTACACCTTC
TRBJ2-7	NA	TRBV6-5	TRBD1	CASSSAGTDNSYEQYF	TGTGCCAGCAGTTCTGCCGGGACAGATAATTCGTACGAGCAGTACTTC
TRBJ2-5	many	TRBV6-1	NA	CASSEAGAPNRKTQYF	TGTGCCAGCAGTGAAGCAGGGGCACCCAATCGGAAGACCCAGTACTTC
TRBJ2-7	NA	TRBV5-1	TRBD2	CASSLGLDYEQYF	TGCGCCAGCAGCCTGGGACTAGACTACGAGCAGTACTTC
TRBJ1-5	NA	TRBV3-1/TRBV3-2	NA	CASSQAGPGQPQHF	TGTGCCAGCAGCCAAGCAGGGCCAGGTCAGCCCCAGCATTTT
TRBJ2-7	NA	TRBV9	NA	CASSVGGREDGEQYF	TGTGCCAGCAGCGTAGGAGGCAGGGAAGATGGCGAGCAGTACTTC
TRBJ2-1	NA	TRBV7-2	TRBD1	CASSLQGAGEQFF	TGTGCCAGCAGCTTACAGGGGGCTGGTGAGCAGTTCTTC
TRBJ1-4	once	TRBV30	NA	CAWSTGGSDEKLFF	TGTGCCTGGAGTACGGGGGGCTCAGATGAAAAACTGTTTTTT
TRBJ2-7	NA	TRBV5-6	TRBD2	CASSFWTSLSSYEQYF	TGTGCCAGCAGCTTTTGGACTAGCCTCAGCTCCTACGAGCAGTACTTC
TRBJ2-2	once	TRBV19	TRBD1	CASRYRGQDGELFF	TGTGCCAGTAGGTACAGGGGGCAGGACGGGGAGCTGTTTTTT
TRBJ2-1	NA	TRBV29-1	TRBD2	CSVEDRGLAGGSQFF	TGCAGCGTTGAAGATCGAGGACTAGCGGGGGGATCGCAGTTCTTC
TRBJ2-6	NA	TRBV18	TRBD1	CASSGQVSGANVLTF	TGTGCCAGCTCAGGACAGGTGTCTGGGGCCAACGTCCTGACTTTC
TRBJ2-5	few	TRBV2	NA	CASSPLTGGGTQYF	TGTGCCAGCAGTCCATTGACAGGCGGCGGGACCCAGTACTTC
TRBJ2-3	NA	TRBV30	TRBD2	CAWTVRGGGGTDTQYF	TGTGCCTGGACAGTGCGTGGCGGGGGGGGCACAGATACGCAGTATTTT
TRBJ2-3	NA	TRBV5-1	NA	CASSSGTYGSTDTQYF	TGCGCCAGCAGCTCCGGGACATATGGGAGCACAGATACGCAGTATTTT
TRBJ2-1	NA	TRBV7-6	NA	CASSPPEGSYNEQFF	TGTGCCAGCAGCCCTCCCGAGGGTTCCTACAATGAGCAGTTCTTC
TRBJ2-7	NA	TRBV11-2	NA	CASNLDPRGYEQYF	TGTGCCAGCAACTTAGATCCCCGGGGGTATGAGCAGTACTTC
TRBJ2-7	NA	TRBV4-1	TRBD1	CASSPRQGPYEQYF	TGCGCCAGCAGCCCTAGACAGGGTCCCTACGAGCAGTACTTC
TRBJ2-5	NA	TRBV5-1	TRBD1	CASSASGTGMETQYF	TGCGCCAGCAGCGCGTCCGGGACAGGGATGGAGACCCAGTACTTC
TRBJ2-5	NA	TRBV15	NA	CATSSHRPQRSETQYF	TGTGCCACCAGCAGTCACCGCCCTCAGCGTAGCGAGACCCAGTACTTC
TRBJ2-3	NA	TRBV5-1	NA	CASSLMQGSDTQYF	TGCGCCAGCAGCTTGATGCAGGGATCGGATACGCAGTATTTT